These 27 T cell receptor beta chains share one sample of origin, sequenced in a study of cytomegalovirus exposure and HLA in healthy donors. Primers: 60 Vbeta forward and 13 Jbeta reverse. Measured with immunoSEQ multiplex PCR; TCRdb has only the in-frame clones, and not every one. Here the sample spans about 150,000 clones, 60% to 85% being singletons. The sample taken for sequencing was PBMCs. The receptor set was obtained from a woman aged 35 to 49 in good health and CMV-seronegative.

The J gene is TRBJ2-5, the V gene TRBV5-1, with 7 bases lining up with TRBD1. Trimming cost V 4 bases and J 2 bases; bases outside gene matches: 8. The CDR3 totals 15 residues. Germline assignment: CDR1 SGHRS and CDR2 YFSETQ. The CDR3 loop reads CASSLGGRGQETQYF. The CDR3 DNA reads TGCGCCAGCAGCCTAGGGGGCAGGGGACAAGAGACCCAGTACTTC.

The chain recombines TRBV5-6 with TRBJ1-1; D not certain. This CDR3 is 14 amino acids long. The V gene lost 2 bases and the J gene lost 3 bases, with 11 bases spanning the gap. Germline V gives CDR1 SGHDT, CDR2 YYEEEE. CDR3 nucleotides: TGTGCCAGCAGCTTAGGATTACGGGACACTGAAGCTTTCTTT. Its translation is CASSLGLRDTEAFF.

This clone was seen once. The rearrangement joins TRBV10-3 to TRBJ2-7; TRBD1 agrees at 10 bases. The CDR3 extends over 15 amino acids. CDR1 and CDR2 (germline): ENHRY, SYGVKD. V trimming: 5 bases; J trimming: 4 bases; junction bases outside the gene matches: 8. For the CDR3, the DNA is TGTGCCATCAGTCAAGTCCGGGACAGGGGATACGAGCAGTACTTC. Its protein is CAISQVRDRGYEQYF.

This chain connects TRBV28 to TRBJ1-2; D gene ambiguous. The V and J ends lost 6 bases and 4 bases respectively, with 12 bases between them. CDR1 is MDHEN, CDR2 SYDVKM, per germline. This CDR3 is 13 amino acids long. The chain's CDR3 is CASSRGLGYGYTF. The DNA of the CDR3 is TGTGCCAGCAGCCGCGGACTGGGCTATGGCTACACCTTC.

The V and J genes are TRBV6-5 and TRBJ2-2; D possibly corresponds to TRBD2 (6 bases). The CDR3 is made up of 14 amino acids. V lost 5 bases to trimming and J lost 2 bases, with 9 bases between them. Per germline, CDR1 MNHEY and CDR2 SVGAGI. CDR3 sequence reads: CASSPGLNTGELFF. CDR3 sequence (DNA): TGTGCCAGCAGTCCGGGACTCAACACCGGGGAGCTGTTTTTT.

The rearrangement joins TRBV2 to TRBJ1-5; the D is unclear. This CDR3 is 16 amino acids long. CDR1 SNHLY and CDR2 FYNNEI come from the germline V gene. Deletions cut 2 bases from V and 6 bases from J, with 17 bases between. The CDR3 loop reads CASSETQTRASQPQHF. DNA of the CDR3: TGTGCCAGCAGTGAAACCCAGACGCGGGCTAGTCAGCCCCAGCATTTT. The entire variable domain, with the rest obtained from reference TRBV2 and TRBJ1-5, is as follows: EPEVTQTPSHQVTQMGQEVILRCVPISNHLYFYWYRQILGQKVEFLVSFYNNEISEKSEIFDDQFSVERPDGSNFTLKIRSTKLEDSAMYFCASSETQTRASQPQHFGDGTRLSIL.

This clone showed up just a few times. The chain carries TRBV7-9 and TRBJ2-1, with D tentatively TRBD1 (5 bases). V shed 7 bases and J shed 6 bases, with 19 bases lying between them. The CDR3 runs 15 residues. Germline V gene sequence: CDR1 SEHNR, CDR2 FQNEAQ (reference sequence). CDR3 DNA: TGTGCCAGCACCCCCCCGGGCATCCAGGGCAATGAGCAGTTCTTC. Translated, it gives CASTPPGIQGNEQFF.

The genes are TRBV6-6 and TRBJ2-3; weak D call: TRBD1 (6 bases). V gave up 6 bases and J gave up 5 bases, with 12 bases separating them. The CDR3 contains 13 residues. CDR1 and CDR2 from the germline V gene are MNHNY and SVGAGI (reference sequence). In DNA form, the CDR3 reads TGTGCCAGCAGCAACAGGGTCGGAGATACGCAGTATTTT. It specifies CASSNRVGDTQYF.

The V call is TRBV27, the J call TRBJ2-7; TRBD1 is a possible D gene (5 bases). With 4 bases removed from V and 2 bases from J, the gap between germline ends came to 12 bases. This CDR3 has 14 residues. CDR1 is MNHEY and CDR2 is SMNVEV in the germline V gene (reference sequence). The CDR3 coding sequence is TGTGCCAGCAGTTATTTGGGGCGACCCTACGAGCAGTACTTC. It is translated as CASSYLGRPYEQYF.

In DNA, the CDR3 is TGCGCCAGCAGCGCCGGACAGGCCTCTTGGGATGAGCAGTTCTTC. The encoded protein is CASSAGQASWDEQFF. The chain links TRBV5-1 to TRBJ2-1; TRBD1 matches at 7 bases. This CDR3 has 15 residues. J gave up 8 bases and V 4 bases, and 12 bases lay outside the gene matches. CDR1 and CDR2 (germline): SGHRS, YFSETQ.

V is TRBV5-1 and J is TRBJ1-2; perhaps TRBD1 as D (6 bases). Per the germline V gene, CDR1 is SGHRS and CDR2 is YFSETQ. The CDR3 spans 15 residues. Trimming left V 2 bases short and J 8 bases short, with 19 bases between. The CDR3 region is CASSFAQGEPWGYTF. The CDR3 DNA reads TGCGCCAGCAGCTTTGCACAGGGAGAGCCCTGGGGCTACACCTTC.

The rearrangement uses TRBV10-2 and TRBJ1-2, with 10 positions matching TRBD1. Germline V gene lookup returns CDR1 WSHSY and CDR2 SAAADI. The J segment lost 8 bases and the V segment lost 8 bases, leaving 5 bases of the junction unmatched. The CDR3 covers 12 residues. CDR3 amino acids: CASRTGGHGYTF. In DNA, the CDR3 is TGCGCCAGCCGGACAGGGGGGCACGGCTACACCTTC.

The CDR3 DNA is TGTGCCAGCATCTCGGGGACACCCACCAATGAGCAGTTCTTC. It translates to CASISGTPTNEQFF. The chain is built from TRBV7-2 and TRBJ2-1, with D perhaps TRBD1 (6 bases). V gave up 7 bases and J gave up 6 bases, with 16 bases separating them. Germline V gives CDR1 SGHTA, CDR2 FQGNSA. The CDR3 loop spans 14 amino acids.

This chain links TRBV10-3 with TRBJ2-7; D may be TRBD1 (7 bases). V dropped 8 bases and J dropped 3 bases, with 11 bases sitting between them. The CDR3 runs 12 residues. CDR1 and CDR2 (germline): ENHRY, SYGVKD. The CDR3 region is CAIGRGDYEQYF. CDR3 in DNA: TGTGCCATCGGCAGGGGGGACTACGAGCAGTACTTC.

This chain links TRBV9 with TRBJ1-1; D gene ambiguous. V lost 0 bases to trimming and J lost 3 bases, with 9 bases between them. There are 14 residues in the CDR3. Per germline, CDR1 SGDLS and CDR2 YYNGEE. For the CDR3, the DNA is TGTGCCAGCAGCGTAGTGCCGGACTACACTGAAGCTTTCTTT. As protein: CASSVVPDYTEAFF. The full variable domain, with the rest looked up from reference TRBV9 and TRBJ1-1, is DSGVTQTPKHLITATGQRVTLRCSPRSGDLSVYWYQQSLDQGLQFLIQYYNGEERAKGNILERFSAQQFPDLHSELNLSSLELGDSALYFCASSVVPDYTEAFFGQGTRLTVV.

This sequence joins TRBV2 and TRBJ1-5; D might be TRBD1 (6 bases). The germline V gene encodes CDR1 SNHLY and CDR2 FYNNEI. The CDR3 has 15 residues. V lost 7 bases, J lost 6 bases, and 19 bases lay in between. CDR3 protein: CASKLDRLRGQPQHF. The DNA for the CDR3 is TGTGCCAGCAAGTTAGACAGGTTGAGGGGTCAGCCCCAGCATTTT.

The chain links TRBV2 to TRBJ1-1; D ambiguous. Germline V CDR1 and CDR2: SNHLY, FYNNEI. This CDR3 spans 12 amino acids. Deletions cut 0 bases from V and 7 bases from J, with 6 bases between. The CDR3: CASSEAGGEAFF. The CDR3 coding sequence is TGTGCCAGCAGTGAAGCCGGTGGTGAAGCTTTCTTT.

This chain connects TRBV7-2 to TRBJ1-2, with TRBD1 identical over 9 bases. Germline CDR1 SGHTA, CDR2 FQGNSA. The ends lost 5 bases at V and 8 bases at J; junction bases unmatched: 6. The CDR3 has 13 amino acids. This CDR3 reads CASSRDREGGYTF. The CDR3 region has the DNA TGTGCCAGCAGCCGGGACAGGGAGGGAGGCTACACCTTC.

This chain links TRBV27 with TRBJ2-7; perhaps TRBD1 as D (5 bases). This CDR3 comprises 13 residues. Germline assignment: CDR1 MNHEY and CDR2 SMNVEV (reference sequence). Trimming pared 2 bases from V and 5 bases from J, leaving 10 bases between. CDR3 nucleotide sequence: TGTGCCAGCAGTTTAGTCCAGGGCCACGAGCAGTACTTC. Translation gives CASSLVQGHEQYF.

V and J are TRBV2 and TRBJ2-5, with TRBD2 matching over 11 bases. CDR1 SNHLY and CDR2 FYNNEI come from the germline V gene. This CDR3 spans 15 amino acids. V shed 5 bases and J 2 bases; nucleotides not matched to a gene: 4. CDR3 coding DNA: TGTGCCAGCAGTCTGCGACTAGCGGGGCAAGAGACCCAGTACTTC. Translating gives CASSLRLAGQETQYF.

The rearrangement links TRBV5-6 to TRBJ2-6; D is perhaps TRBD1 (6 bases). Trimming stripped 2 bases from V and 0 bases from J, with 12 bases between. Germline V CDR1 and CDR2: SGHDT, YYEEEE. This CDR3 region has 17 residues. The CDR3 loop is CASSLRQDSSGANVLTF. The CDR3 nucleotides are TGTGCCAGCAGCTTACGACAGGATAGCTCTGGGGCCAACGTCCTGACTTTC.

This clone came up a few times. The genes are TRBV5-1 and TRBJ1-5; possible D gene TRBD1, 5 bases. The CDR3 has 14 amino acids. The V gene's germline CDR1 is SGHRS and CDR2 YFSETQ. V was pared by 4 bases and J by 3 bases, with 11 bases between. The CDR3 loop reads CASSPDSLNQPQHF. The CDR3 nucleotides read TGCGCCAGCAGCCCTGACAGCCTCAATCAGCCCCAGCATTTT.

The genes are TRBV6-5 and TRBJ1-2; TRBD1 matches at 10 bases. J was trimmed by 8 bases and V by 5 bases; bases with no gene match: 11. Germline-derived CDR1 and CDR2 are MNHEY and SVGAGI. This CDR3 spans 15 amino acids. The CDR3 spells CASSNDRGPPSGYTF. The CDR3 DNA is TGTGCCAGCAGTAACGACAGGGGGCCTCCTTCCGGCTACACCTTC.

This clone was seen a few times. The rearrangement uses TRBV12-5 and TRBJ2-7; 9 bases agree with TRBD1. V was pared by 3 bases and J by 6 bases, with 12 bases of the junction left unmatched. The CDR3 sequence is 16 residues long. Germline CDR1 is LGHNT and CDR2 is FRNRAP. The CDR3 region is CASGFSRGQGISEQYF. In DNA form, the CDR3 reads TGTGCTAGTGGTTTTTCCCGGGGACAGGGTATTTCCGAGCAGTACTTC.

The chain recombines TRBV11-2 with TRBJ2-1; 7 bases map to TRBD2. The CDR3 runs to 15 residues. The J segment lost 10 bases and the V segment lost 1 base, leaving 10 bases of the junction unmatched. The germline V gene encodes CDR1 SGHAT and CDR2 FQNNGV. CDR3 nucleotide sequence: TGTGCCAGCAGCTTAGGCTTCCGGGGGGTGGGGGAGCAGTTCTTC. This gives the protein CASSLGFRGVGEQFF.

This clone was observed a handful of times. CDR3 coding DNA: TGTGCCAGCAGTGTGGACAGGGGGAACTATGGCTACACCTTC. Translating it yields CASSVDRGNYGYTF. The rearrangement uses TRBV2 and TRBJ1-2; 10 bases align to TRBD1. The junction had 1 base not matched to a gene; V was cut back by 4 bases and J by 2 bases. CDR1 and CDR2 (germline): SNHLY, FYNNEI. The CDR3 is made up of 14 amino acids.

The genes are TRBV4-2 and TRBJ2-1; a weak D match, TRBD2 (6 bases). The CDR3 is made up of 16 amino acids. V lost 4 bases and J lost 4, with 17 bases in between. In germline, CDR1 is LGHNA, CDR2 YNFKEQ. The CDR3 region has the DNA TGTGCCAGCAGCCCTGCTAGGGCGGGACGTTACAATGAGCAGTTCTTC. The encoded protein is CASSPARAGRYNEQFF.